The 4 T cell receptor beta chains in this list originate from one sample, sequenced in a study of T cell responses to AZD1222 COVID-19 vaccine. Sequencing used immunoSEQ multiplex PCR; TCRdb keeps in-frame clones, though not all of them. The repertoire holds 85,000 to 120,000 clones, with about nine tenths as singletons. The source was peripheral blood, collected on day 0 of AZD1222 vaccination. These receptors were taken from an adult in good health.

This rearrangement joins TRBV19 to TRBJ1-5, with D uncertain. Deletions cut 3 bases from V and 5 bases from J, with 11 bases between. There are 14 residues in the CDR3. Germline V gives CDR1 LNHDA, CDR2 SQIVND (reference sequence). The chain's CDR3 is CASSMSRQHQPQHF. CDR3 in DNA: TGTGCCAGTAGTATGTCCAGGCAACATCAGCCCCAGCATTTT.

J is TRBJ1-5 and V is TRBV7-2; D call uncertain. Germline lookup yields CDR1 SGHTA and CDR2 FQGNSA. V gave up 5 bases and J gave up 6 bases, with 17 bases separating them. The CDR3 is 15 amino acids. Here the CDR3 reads CASSLTTTSSQPQHF. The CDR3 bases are TGTGCCAGCAGCCTCACCACAACCTCGAGTCAGCCCCAGCATTTT.

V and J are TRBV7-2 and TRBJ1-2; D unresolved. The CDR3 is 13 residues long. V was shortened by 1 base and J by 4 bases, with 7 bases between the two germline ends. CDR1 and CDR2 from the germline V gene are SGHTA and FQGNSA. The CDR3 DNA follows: TGTGCCAGCAGCTTAGAAGTCACCTATGGCTACACCTTC. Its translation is CASSLEVTYGYTF.

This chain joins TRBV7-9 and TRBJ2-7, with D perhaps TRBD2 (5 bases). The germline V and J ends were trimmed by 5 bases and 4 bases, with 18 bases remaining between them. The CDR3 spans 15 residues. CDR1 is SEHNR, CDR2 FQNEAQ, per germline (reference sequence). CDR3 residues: CASSLSVGAAYEQYF. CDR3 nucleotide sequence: TGTGCCAGCAGCCTTTCGGTTGGAGCGGCTTACGAGCAGTACTTC.